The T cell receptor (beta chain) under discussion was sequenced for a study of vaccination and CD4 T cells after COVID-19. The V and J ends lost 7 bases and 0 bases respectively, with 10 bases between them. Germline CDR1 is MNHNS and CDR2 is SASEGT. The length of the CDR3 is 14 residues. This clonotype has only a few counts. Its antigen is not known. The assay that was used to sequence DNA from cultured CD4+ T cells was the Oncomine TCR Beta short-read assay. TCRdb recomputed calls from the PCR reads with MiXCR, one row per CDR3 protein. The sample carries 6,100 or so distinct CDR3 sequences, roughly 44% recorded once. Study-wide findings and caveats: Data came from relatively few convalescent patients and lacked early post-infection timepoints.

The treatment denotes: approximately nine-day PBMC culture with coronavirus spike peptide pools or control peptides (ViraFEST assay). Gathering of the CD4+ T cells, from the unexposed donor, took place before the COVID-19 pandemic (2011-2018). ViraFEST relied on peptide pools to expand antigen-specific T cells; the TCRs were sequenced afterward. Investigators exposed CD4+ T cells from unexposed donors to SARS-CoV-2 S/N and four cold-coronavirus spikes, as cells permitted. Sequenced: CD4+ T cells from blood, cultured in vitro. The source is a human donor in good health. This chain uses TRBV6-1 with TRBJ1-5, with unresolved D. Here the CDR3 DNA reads TGTGCCAGCAAGGGCCGATATAGCAATCAGCCCCAGCATTTT. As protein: CASKGRYSNQPQHF.